The clone carrying this T cell receptor (beta chain) turned up a few times. Its target is unknown. This record comes from a study of T cells in Graves' hyperthyroidism and ophthalmopathy. The study's findings and limits: Most expanded thyroid clonotypes above 0.001 recurred in blood.

Amplified TCR beta CDR3 regions came from RNA transcripts. TCR CDR3 underwent first-round RT-PCR with the HTBI primer set. MiXCR, applied by TCRdb to the multiplex PCR reads, yields one record per CDR3 protein. The sample lists roughly 710,000 distinct CDR3 sequences, under 45% occurring once. The material sequenced was blood. The clonotype originates from a middle-aged woman with Graves' hyperthyroidism.

The DNA of the CDR3 is TGTGCCAGCAGTGTCAGACCGGGACAGAGCTCCCTGAACACTGAAGCTTTCTTT. Its translation is CASSVRPGQSSLNTEAFF. The genes are TRBV25-1 and TRBJ1-1, with TRBD1 matching over 7 bases. Unmatched junction bases numbered 14, after V lost 4 bases and J lost 0 bases. CDR1 is MGHDK, CDR2 SYGVNS, per germline. The CDR3 extends over 18 amino acids.